A single T cell receptor (beta chain) is shown here with its context. Original handling: The authors estimated nucleated cell counts from reference gene primer amplification. Sequenced by immunoSEQ multiplex PCR; TCRdb stores in-frame clones only, minus some. V and J calls and clone size come straight from that table; D and trimming were deduced from the DNA. The table records about 140,000 clones, approximately 84% of them present only once. This sample is drawn from a study of blood T cell repertoires in COVID-19. The junction had 10 bases not matched to a gene; V was cut back by 4 bases and J by 1 base. CDR1 is MDHEN, CDR2 SYDVKM, per germline. The CDR3 totals 17 residues.

This TCR derives from a woman between 55 and 75 years old with acute or convalescent COVID-19. This sequence joins TRBV28 and TRBJ2-7; 10 bases agree with TRBD2. Sequenced input: peripheral blood. CDR3 in DNA: TGTGCCAGCAGTTCGACAGGTCTAGCGGGAGTATCCTACGAGCAGTACTTC. Protein: CASSSTGLAGVSYEQYF. The complete variable domain, with remaining parts taken from reference TRBV28 and TRBJ2-7, reads DVKVTQSSRYLVKRTGEKVFLECVQDMDHENMFWYRQDPGLGLRLIYFSYDVKMKEKGDIPEGYSVSREKKERFSLILESASTNQTSMYLCASSSTGLAGVSYEQYFGPGTRLTVT.